The 2 T cell receptor beta chains below were found in one sample sequenced in a study of identical twins. TCRdb reprocessed the 5' RACE reads with MiXCR, giving one entry per CDR3 protein. The sample lists more than 200,000 distinct CDR3 sequences; more than 13% were seen once. The sample was memory (CD45RO+) T cells sorted from blood. The receptors originated from a woman between 18 and 29 years old in good health.

This clonotype was seen repeatedly, ten times or more. The chain links TRBV12-3 or TRBV12-4 to TRBJ1-2; D is possibly TRBD1 (6 bases). V was cut by 6 bases and J by 4 bases, with 15 bases left in between. This CDR3 is 14 amino acids long. CDR3 in amino acids: CASRPQGMAYGYTF. The CDR3 coding sequence is TGTGCCAGCAGACCTCAGGGGATGGCCTATGGCTACACCTTC.

Only one count was recorded for this clonotype. The rearrangement uses TRBV10-3 and TRBJ1-5; D call uncertain. Germline V gene lookup returns CDR1 ENHRY and CDR2 SYGVKD. The CDR3 is 13 residues long. The V end was cut by 6 bases, the J end by 0 bases, with 6 bases between. Here the CDR3 DNA reads TGTGCCATCAGAACGGATAGCAATCAGCCCCAGCATTTT. It translates to CAIRTDSNQPQHF.